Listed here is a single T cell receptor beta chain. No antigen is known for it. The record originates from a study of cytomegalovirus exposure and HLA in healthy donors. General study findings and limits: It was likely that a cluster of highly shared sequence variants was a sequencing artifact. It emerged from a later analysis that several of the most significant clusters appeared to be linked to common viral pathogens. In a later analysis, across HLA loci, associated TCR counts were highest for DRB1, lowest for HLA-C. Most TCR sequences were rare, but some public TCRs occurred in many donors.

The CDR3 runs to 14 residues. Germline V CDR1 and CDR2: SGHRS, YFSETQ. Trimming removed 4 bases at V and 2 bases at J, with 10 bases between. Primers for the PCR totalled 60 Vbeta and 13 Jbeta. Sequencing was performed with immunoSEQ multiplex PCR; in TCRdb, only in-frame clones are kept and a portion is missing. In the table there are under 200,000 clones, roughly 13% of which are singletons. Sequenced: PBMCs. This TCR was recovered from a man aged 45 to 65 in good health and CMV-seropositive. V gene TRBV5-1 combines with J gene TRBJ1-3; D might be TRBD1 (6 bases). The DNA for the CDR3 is TGCGCCAGCAGCACAGGGACGCCTGGAAACACCATATATTTT. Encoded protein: CASSTGTPGNTIYF. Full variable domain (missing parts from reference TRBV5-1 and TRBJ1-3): KAGVTQTPRYLIKTRGQQVTLSCSPISGHRSVSWYQQTPGQGLQFLFEYFSETQRNKGNFPGRFSGRQFSNSRSEMNVSTLELGDSALYLCASSTGTPGNTIYFGEGSWLTVV.